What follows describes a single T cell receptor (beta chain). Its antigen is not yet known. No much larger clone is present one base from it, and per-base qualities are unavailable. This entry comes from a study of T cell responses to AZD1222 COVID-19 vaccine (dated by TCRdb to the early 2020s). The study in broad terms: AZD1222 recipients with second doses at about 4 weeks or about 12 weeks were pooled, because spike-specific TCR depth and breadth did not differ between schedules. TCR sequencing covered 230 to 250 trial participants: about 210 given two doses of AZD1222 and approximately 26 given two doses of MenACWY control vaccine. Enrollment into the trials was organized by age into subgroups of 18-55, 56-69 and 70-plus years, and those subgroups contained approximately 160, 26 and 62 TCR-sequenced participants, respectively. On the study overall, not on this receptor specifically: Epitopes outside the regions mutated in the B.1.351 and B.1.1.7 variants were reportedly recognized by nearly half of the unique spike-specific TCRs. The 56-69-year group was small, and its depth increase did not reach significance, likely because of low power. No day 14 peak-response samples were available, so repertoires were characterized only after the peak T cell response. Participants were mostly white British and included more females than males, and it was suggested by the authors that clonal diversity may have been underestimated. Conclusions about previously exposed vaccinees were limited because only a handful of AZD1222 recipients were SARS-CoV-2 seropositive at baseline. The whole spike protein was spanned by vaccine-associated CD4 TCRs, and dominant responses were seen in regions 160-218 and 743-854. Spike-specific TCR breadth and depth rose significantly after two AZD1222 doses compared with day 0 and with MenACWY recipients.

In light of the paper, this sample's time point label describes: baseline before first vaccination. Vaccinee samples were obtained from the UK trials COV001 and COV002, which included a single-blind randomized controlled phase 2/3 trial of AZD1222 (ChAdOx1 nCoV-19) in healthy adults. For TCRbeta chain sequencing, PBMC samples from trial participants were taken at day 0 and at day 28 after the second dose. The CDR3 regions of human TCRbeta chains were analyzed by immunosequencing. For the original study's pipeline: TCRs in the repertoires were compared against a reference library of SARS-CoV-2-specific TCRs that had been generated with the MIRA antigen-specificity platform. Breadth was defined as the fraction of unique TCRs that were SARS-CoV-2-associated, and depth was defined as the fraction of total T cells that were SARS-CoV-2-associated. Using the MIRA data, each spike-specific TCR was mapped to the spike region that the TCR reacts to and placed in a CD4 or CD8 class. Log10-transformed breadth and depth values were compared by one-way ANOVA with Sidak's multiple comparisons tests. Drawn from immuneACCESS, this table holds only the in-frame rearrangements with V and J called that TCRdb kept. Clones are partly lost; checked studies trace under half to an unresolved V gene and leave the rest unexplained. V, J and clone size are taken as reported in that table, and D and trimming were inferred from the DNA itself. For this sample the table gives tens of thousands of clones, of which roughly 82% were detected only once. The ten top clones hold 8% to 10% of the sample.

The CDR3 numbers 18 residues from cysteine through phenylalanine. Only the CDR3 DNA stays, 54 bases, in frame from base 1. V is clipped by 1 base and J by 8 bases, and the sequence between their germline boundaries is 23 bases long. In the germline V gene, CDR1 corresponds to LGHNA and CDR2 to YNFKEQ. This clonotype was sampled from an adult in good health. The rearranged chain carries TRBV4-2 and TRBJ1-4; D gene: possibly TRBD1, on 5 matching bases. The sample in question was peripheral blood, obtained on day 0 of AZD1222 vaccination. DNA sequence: TGTGCCAGCAGCCAAGTTGTGGCAGGGAGGGGTTCTGGGGAAAAACTGTTTTTT. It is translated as CASSQVVAGRGSGEKLFF.